One sample yielded the 9 T cell receptor beta chains listed below, sequenced in a study of T cells in Graves' hyperthyroidism and ophthalmopathy. Amplified regions were TCR beta CDR3 sequences from RNA transcripts. The primer set for the first-round RT-PCR of the TCR CDR3 was HTBI. One entry per CDR3 protein results from TCRdb running MiXCR on the multiplex PCR reads. Among some 570,000 distinct CDR3 sequences listed, around 14% were seen once. Sequenced sample: blood. The source of these receptors is a woman aged 18-29 years with Graves' ophthalmopathy.

Many counts were recorded for this clonotype. This chain links TRBV29-1 with TRBJ2-1; D may be TRBD1 (6 bases). Germline values: CDR1 SQVTM, CDR2 ANQGSEA. This CDR3 region has 14 residues. V shed 3 bases and J shed 6 bases, with 15 bases lying between them. The CDR3 nucleotides read TGCAGCGTTGAGGATACCGGGACACGCAATGAGCAGTTCTTC. Amino acid sequence: CSVEDTGTRNEQFF.

The sample holds many counts of this clonotype. The chain is built from TRBV11-3 and TRBJ2-1, with TRBD2 matching 7 bases. V trimming: 4 bases; J trimming: 3 bases; junction bases outside the gene matches: 6. This CDR3 region has 15 residues. In germline, CDR1 is SGHNT, CDR2 YENEEA. CDR3 nucleotides: TGTGCCAGCAGCTCAAGTGCGGGGGACTACAATGAGCAGTTCTTC. It codes for CASSSSAGDYNEQFF.

This clonotype has just a few counts. This chain joins TRBV24-1 and TRBJ1-1; 8 nucleotides align to TRBD1. Trimming removed 2 bases from V and 10 bases from J; junction bases left unmatched: 11. CDR1 is KGHDR and CDR2 is SFDVKD in the germline V gene. The CDR3 consists of 15 residues. CDR3: CATSDYPPTQGGAFF. In DNA, the CDR3 is TGTGCCACCAGTGATTACCCCCCCACACAGGGGGGAGCTTTCTTT.

This clonotype was seen ten or more times. This rearrangement joins TRBV28 to TRBJ1-1; tentative D call: TRBD1 (6 bases). The CDR3 spans 13 residues. The germline gives CDR1 MDHEN, CDR2 SYDVKM. V lost 10 bases and J 1 base, leaving 13 bases between the germline ends. CDR3 sequence: CATDQGSNTEAFF. The CDR3 DNA follows: TGTGCCACCGACCAGGGGTCGAACACTGAAGCTTTCTTT. The complete variable domain, with remaining parts taken from reference TRBV28 and TRBJ1-1, reads DVKVTQSSRYLVKRTGEKVFLECVQDMDHENMFWYRQDPGLGLRLIYFSYDVKMKEKGDIPEGYSVSREKKERFSLILESASTNQTSMYLCATDQGSNTEAFFGQGTRLTVV.

A few counts support this clonotype. The genes are TRBV6-1 and TRBJ2-1; 13 bases agree with TRBD2. Germline values: CDR1 MNHNS, CDR2 SASEGT. V shed 5 bases, J shed 7 bases, and the junction held 5 bases outside the gene matches. The length of the CDR3 is 15 residues. The CDR3 spells CASSKGLAGENEQFF. CDR3 DNA: TGTGCCAGCAGTAAAGGACTAGCGGGAGAGAATGAGCAGTTCTTC.

There are a few counts of this clonotype. CDR3 nucleotides: TGTGCCAGCACTAGCGAGGAGACCCAGTACTTC. Translating gives CASTSEETQYF. J is TRBJ2-5 and V is TRBV6-1, with D perhaps TRBD2 (6 bases). Germline V gene lookup returns CDR1 MNHNS and CDR2 SASEGT. The CDR3 runs to 11 residues. Trimming pared 7 bases from V and 5 bases from J, leaving 8 bases between.

This clonotype was seen more than once but under ten times. Being one base from a much bigger clone, this may be a read error. The CDR3 loop reads CASNYTTRRTDTQYF. Written as DNA, the CDR3 is TGTGCCAGCAACTATACTACCCGACGCACAGATACGCAGTATTTT. The chain uses TRBV28 and TRBJ2-3; D gene ambiguous. This CDR3 spans 15 amino acids. V lost 7 bases and J 1 base, leaving 15 bases between the germline ends. CDR1 and CDR2 (germline): MDHEN, SYDVKM.

This clonotype was seen repeatedly, ten times or more. V gene TRBV7-2 combines with J gene TRBJ1-5, with a tentative D call TRBD1 (6 bases). Trimming stripped 1 base from V and 4 bases from J, with 23 bases between. The CDR3 spans 19 residues. The germline V gene has CDR1 SGHTA and CDR2 FQGNSA. The CDR3 coding sequence is TGTGCCAGCAGCTTAGAGGTTATCTATTGGGGGGCCGGGAATCAGCCCCAGCATTTT. It is translated as CASSLEVIYWGAGNQPQHF.

This clonotype occurred many times. The V gene is TRBV28, the J gene TRBJ2-1; TRBD1 is a possible D gene (5 bases). V gave up 5 bases and J gave up 8 bases, with 19 bases separating them. The germline gives CDR1 MDHEN, CDR2 SYDVKM. The CDR3 has 15 residues. The DNA for the CDR3 is TGTGCCAGCAGTACCAGGGAAATTGTCATCCATGAGCAGTTCTTC. Translating gives CASSTREIVIHEQFF. The full variable domain, in which reference TRBV28 and TRBJ2-1 provide the parts outside the CDR3, is DVKVTQSSRYLVKRTGEKVFLECVQDMDHENMFWYRQDPGLGLRLIYFSYDVKMKEKGDIPEGYSVSREKKERFSLILESASTNQTSMYLCASSTREIVIHEQFFGPGTRLTVL.